These 18 T cell receptor beta chains were all obtained from the same sample, sequenced in a study of early T cells in non-severe SARS-CoV-2 infection. TCRdb recomputed calls from the 5' RACE reads with MiXCR, one row per CDR3 protein. The sample yields about 76,000 distinct CDR3 sequences, over 9.5% seen once. The sequenced material came from whole blood. The origin of the receptors is an adult who was a healthcare worker with PCR-confirmed SARS-CoV-2 infection or an uninfected control (not recorded which).

This clonotype was picked up a small number of times. This chain connects TRBV3-1 to TRBJ2-3; 8 positions agree with TRBD2. The CDR3 runs 14 residues. Trimming took 6 bases from V and 1 from J; bases not matched to a gene: 3. The germline V gene encodes CDR1 LGHDT and CDR2 YNNKEL (reference sequence). DNA of the CDR3: TGTGCCAGCAGTTCGACTAGCGGCACAGATACGCAGTATTTT. Its protein product is CASSSTSGTDTQYF.

The rearrangement joins TRBV18 to TRBJ1-1; 8 bases agree with TRBD1. The CDR3 consists of 16 residues. V lost 6 bases and J lost 3; bases outside the gene matches: 12. CDR1 and CDR2 (germline): KGHSH, LQKENI. CDR3 sequence: CASSRTDRATDTEAFF. The CDR3 DNA reads as TGTGCCAGCTCGCGGACGGACAGGGCGACGGACACTGAAGCTTTCTTT.

This clonotype has a handful of counts. The genes are TRBV6-5 and TRBJ2-1, with 15 bases matching TRBD2. Unmatched junction bases numbered 1, after V lost 6 bases and J lost 4 bases. Germline V gives CDR1 MNHEY, CDR2 SVGAGI. CDR3 length equals 15 residues. CDR3 amino acids: CASRGLAGGYNEQFF. In DNA, the CDR3 is TGTGCCAGCAGGGGACTAGCGGGAGGTTACAATGAGCAGTTCTTC.

The chain is built from TRBV10-3 and TRBJ2-1; no definite D call. Trimming pared 0 bases from V and 4 bases from J, leaving 4 bases between. This CDR3 region has 13 residues. Per the germline V gene, CDR1 is ENHRY and CDR2 is SYGVKD. The CDR3: CAISESGYNEQFF. The CDR3 region has the DNA TGTGCCATCAGTGAGTCAGGGTACAATGAGCAGTTCTTC.

In its sample, this clonotype was seen a few times. J is TRBJ2-1 and V is TRBV5-1, with TRBD2 matching over 9 bases. This CDR3 comprises 13 residues. CDR1 and CDR2 (germline): SGHRS, YFSETQ. V lost 5 bases, J lost 7 bases, and 4 bases stayed unmatched. CDR3 loop: CASRAGGLNEQFF. The CDR3 nucleotides read TGCGCCAGCAGAGCGGGGGGCCTAAATGAGCAGTTCTTC.

This clonotype was seen repeatedly, ten times or more. CDR3 amino acids: CASSSDLNMDEQFF. DNA for the CDR3: TGTGCCAGCAGCTCCGACTTGAATATGGATGAGCAGTTCTTC. The chain couples TRBV7-2 to TRBJ2-1; D remains ambiguous. Trimming removed 4 bases at V and 8 bases at J, with 15 bases between. Germline CDR1 and CDR2: SGHTA and FQGNSA. The CDR3 is made up of 14 amino acids.

This clonotype was observed at least ten times. The chain uses TRBV28 and TRBJ1-4, with unresolved D. Germline V gene lookup returns CDR1 MDHEN and CDR2 SYDVKM. The V end lost 10 bases, the J end lost 3 bases, and 15 bases lay between the germline ends. The CDR3 has 14 amino acids. Here the CDR3 reads CAILAGGANEKLFF. CDR3 nucleotides: TGTGCCATCCTGGCGGGTGGGGCTAATGAAAAACTGTTTTTT.

This clonotype has only a few counts. The V call is TRBV28, the J call TRBJ2-3; 10 nucleotides agree with TRBD2. Per germline, CDR1 MDHEN and CDR2 SYDVKM. This CDR3 region has 17 residues. V was clipped by 2 bases and J by 4 bases; unmatched bases: 9. The CDR3 coding sequence is TGTGCCAGCAGTTTACAGGGCCTAGCGGGAGTACCAGATACGCAGTATTTT. It encodes CASSLQGLAGVPDTQYF.

The chain combines TRBV7-2 with TRBJ2-1, with TRBD2 matching 13 bases. The V and J ends lost 1 base and 10 bases, in that order; junction bases with no gene match: 4. Germline V gene sequence: CDR1 SGHTA, CDR2 FQGNSA. The CDR3 is made up of 15 amino acids. CDR3 in DNA: TGTGCCAGCAGCTTAGGAACTAGCGGGAGGGGGGAGCAGTTCTTC. Its translation: CASSLGTSGRGEQFF.

Here the CDR3 DNA reads TGTGCCAGCAGCTTGGGACAGGGCTTTTACGAGCAGTACTTC. The encoded protein is CASSLGQGFYEQYF. This chain uses TRBV5-6 with TRBJ2-7; 7 bases match TRBD1. J lost 4 bases, V lost 0 bases, and 4 bases had no gene match. Germline V gene data show CDR1 as SGHDT and CDR2 as YYEEEE. CDR3 length: 14 amino acids.

This clonotype was seen at least ten times. The chain employs TRBV2 and TRBJ2-7; 8 positions agree with TRBD2. V lost 5 bases and J lost 2; bases outside the gene matches: 5. CDR1 is SNHLY, CDR2 FYNNEI, per germline. The CDR3 spans 14 residues. The CDR3: CASSSSGLAYEQYF. The CDR3 nucleotides are TGTGCCAGCAGTTCTAGCGGGCTGGCCTACGAGCAGTACTTC.

The V and J genes are TRBV20-1 and TRBJ2-4; D unclear. The CDR3 extends over 15 amino acids. Trimming pared 1 base from V and 0 bases from J, leaving 10 bases between. The germline CDR1 and CDR2 sequences are DFQATT and SNEGSKA (reference sequence). The CDR3 sequence is CSARAGPSAKNIQYF. The CDR3, as DNA: TGCAGTGCTAGAGCGGGTCCTTCAGCCAAAAACATTCAGTACTTC.

This chain uses TRBV12-3 or TRBV12-4 with TRBJ2-7, with D perhaps matching TRBD1 (7 bases). This CDR3 is built from 17 residues. Trimming shortened V by 6 bases and J by 1 base, and 22 bases separated the two germline ends. CDR3 DNA: TGTGCCAGCAGCCGTGCGACAGGGAGGATCAATTCCTACGAGCAGTACTTC. Translated, it gives CASSRATGRINSYEQYF.

The rearrangement joins TRBV28 to TRBJ1-1; TRBD1 matches 7 bases. Germline CDR1 reads MDHEN; CDR2 reads SYDVKM. The CDR3 consists of 15 residues. The junction had 11 bases not matched to a gene; V was cut back by 5 bases and J by 5 bases. DNA of the CDR3: TGTGCCAGCAGTCCTTCCCCAGGGGGGGGAACTGAAGCTTTCTTT. It specifies CASSPSPGGGTEAFF.

This clonotype was seen ten or more times. This chain joins TRBV28 and TRBJ2-3, with D uncertain. CDR1 is MDHEN and CDR2 is SYDVKM in the germline V gene. This CDR3 spans 13 amino acids. Trimming took off 7 bases at V and 5 bases at J, with 13 bases between the two ends. Here the CDR3 DNA reads TGTGCCAGCAATTCGGCTACGAGAGATACGCAGTATTTT. Amino acids: CASNSATRDTQYF.

The chain links TRBV20-1 to TRBJ2-7; TRBD1 or TRBD2 may be the D gene (7 bases each). CDR3 length: 16 residues. The germline gives CDR1 DFQATT, CDR2 SNEGSKA (reference sequence). V was shortened by 5 bases and J by 5 bases, with 25 bases between the two germline ends. The CDR3 loop is CSAPQPGDREGDEQYF. As DNA, the CDR3 is TGCAGTGCTCCCCAACCGGGAGACAGGGAGGGCGACGAGCAGTACTTC.

This clonotype showed up many times. This chain joins TRBV11-2 and TRBJ2-2, with 9 bases identical to TRBD1. CDR1 and CDR2 from the germline V gene are SGHAT and FQNNGV. V was pared by 6 bases and J by 4 bases, with 6 bases of the junction left unmatched. The CDR3 extends over 15 amino acids. CDR3 nucleotides: TGTGCCAGCAGTATAGACAGGGGGGGCACCGGGGAGCTGTTTTTT. This codes for CASSIDRGGTGELFF.

The rearrangement uses TRBV27 and TRBJ2-5; 9 positions match TRBD2. Trimming at V came to 8 bases and at J to 4 bases, leaving 14 bases not matched to a gene. CDR1 is MNHEY and CDR2 is SMNVEV in the germline V gene (reference sequence). There are 16 residues in the CDR3. CDR3 sequence reads: CASRWSGRYKGETQYF. The CDR3 DNA is TGTGCCAGCCGCTGGAGCGGGAGGTACAAGGGAGAGACCCAGTACTTC.